Each of the 14 T cell receptor beta chains below was sequenced from the same sample in a study of CD8 T cells in ankylosing spondylitis. MiXCR, run by TCRdb on the 5' RACE reads, gives a single entry per CDR3 protein. The repertoire consists of around 130,000 distinct CDR3 sequences, with approximately 9.7% occurring once and the leading ten covering approximately 3.4%. The specimen was blood, either unsorted or a sorted T cell fraction (not recorded which). The receptors here all came from a male donor with ankylosing spondylitis or in good health (not recorded which).

A remark on this clonotype: Possible read error: a much larger clone is one base away. Because it lacks the conserved phenylalanine or tryptophan at the end, this CDR3 is likely a read error. The chain is built from TRBV29-1 and TRBJ2-7; 10 nucleotides match TRBD2. The germline CDR1 and CDR2 sequences are SQVTM and ANQGSEA. With 6 bases clipped from V and 6 bases from J, the junction kept 5 bases outside the gene matches. The CDR3 runs 12 residues. The CDR3 DNA reads TGCAGCGTAAGGGGACTAGCGTTCGAGCAGTACTCC. It specifies CSVRGLAFEQYS.

This clonotype has ten or more counts. The J gene is TRBJ2-1, the V gene TRBV9; TRBD2 matches 13 bases. CDR3 length equals 19 residues. V trimming: 0 bases; J trimming: 9 bases; junction bases outside the gene matches: 15. From germline, CDR1 is SGDLS and CDR2 YYNGEE. The CDR3 nucleotides read TGTGCCAGCAGCGTAGCTACGTCGGGACTAGCGGGACGGGAGAGTGAGCAGTTCTTC. Translating it yields CASSVATSGLAGRESEQFF.

This sequence joins TRBV28 and TRBJ1-2, with TRBD1 as a possible D gene (6 bases). The germline V and J ends were trimmed by 8 bases and 7 bases, with 14 bases remaining between them. CDR1 and CDR2 (germline): MDHEN, SYDVKM. The CDR3 loop spans 12 amino acids. This CDR3 is CASYQGTVGYTF. The DNA for the CDR3 is TGTGCCAGCTACCAGGGGACGGTTGGCTACACCTTC.

This clonotype came up many times. The chain links TRBV7-8 to TRBJ2-3; the match to TRBD2 covers 11 bases. The V segment lost 5 bases and the J segment 4 bases; nucleotides outside the gene matches: 8. This CDR3 is built from 16 residues. The germline gives CDR1 SGHVS, CDR2 FQNEAQ. The CDR3 region has the DNA TGTGCCAGCAGCCGCCAAACTAGCGGGAGAGCAGATACGCAGTATTTT. It encodes CASSRQTSGRADTQYF.

This clonotype was observed a few times. The rearrangement links TRBV20-1 to TRBJ2-3, with 8 nucleotides matching TRBD2. V trimming: 3 bases; J trimming: 0 bases; junction bases outside the gene matches: 5. From germline, CDR1 is DFQATT and CDR2 SNEGSKA (reference sequence). CDR3 size: 15 residues. CDR3 protein: CSASRLATSTDTQYF. The CDR3 coding sequence is TGCAGTGCTAGCCGACTAGCGACTAGCACAGATACGCAGTATTTT.

In its sample, this clonotype was seen many times. The chain links TRBV7-9 to TRBJ2-1, with 10 bases fitting TRBD2. The CDR3 consists of 15 residues. Germline lookup yields CDR1 SEHNR and CDR2 FQNEAQ (reference sequence). The J segment lost 5 bases and the V segment lost 3 bases, leaving 4 bases of the junction unmatched. CDR3 sequence: CASSFGTSVNNEQFF. The CDR3 DNA reads TGTGCCAGCAGCTTTGGGACTAGCGTTAACAATGAGCAGTTCTTC.

In this sample, this clonotype turned up many times. The chain is built from TRBV7-9 and TRBJ2-2, with D possibly TRBD2 on 5 matching bases. Deletions cut 5 bases from V and 1 base from J, with 8 bases between. The CDR3 sequence is 14 residues long. Germline lookup yields CDR1 SEHNR and CDR2 FQNEAQ (reference sequence). Written as DNA, the CDR3 is TGTGCCAGCAGCAAAGGAGGGAACACCGGGGAGCTGTTTTTT. It yields the protein CASSKGGNTGELFF.

This clonotype came up many times. The V and J genes are TRBV29-1 and TRBJ2-1, with D perhaps TRBD2 (6 bases). V lost 1 base, J lost 6 bases, and 7 bases lay in between. This CDR3 is built from 12 residues. Germline V gene lookup returns CDR1 SQVTM and CDR2 ANQGSEA. CDR3 protein: CSVEALANEQFF. The CDR3 DNA sequence: TGCAGCGTTGAAGCACTAGCCAATGAGCAGTTCTTC.

This clonotype has ten or more counts. V and J are TRBV6-5 and TRBJ2-1; 11 bases fit TRBD1. The CDR3 loop spans 17 amino acids. Germline CDR1 reads MNHEY; CDR2 reads SVGAGI. The J segment lost 5 bases and the V segment lost 2 bases, leaving 8 bases of the junction unmatched. CDR3 coding DNA: TGTGCCAGCAGTTACGCGAGCGGGACAGGGGGGGACAATGAGCAGTTCTTC. It translates to CASSYASGTGGDNEQFF.

This chain uses TRBV4-3 with TRBJ2-1, with TRBD2 identical over 15 bases. Germline CDR1 reads LGHNA; CDR2 reads YSLEER. The CDR3 is 18 amino acids. J lost 6 bases, V lost 5 bases, and 11 bases had no gene match. The CDR3 DNA is TGCGCCAGCAGCTTAACCGGGACTAGCGGGAGGATTCTCAATGAGCAGTTCTTC. Translating it yields CASSLTGTSGRILNEQFF.

This clonotype has a count of ten or more. The J gene is TRBJ1-2, the V gene TRBV7-9, with D possibly TRBD1 on 6 matching bases. Germline lookup yields CDR1 SEHNR and CDR2 FQNEAQ (reference sequence). This CDR3 has 12 residues. Between the trimmed V and J ends, which lost 6 bases and 7 bases, there was a span of 12 bases. The CDR3: CASSSTGVGYTF. The CDR3 nucleotides are TGTGCCAGCAGTTCGACAGGAGTTGGCTACACCTTC.

There are a few counts of this clonotype. The chain carries TRBV12-3 or TRBV12-4 and TRBJ2-6; 11 bases fit TRBD2. This CDR3 region has 20 residues. Losses at the gene ends were 5 bases for V and 5 bases for J; bases not matched to a gene: 17. In nucleotides, the CDR3 is TGTGCCAGCAGTCGTCCTTCCTTGGGACTAGCGGAGAGGAGGGCCAACGTCCTGACTTTC. Its translation: CASSRPSLGLAERRANVLTF.

J is TRBJ2-2 and V is TRBV7-2; D not certain. The CDR3 is made up of 15 amino acids. V was pared by 1 base and J by 2 bases, with 8 bases between. In germline, CDR1 is SGHTA, CDR2 FQGNSA. CDR3 region: CASSLVSSNTGELFF. In nucleotides, the CDR3 is TGTGCCAGCAGCTTAGTGTCTAGTAACACCGGGGAGCTGTTTTTT. Looking up the rest from reference TRBV7-2 and TRBJ2-2 gives the full variable domain: GAGVSQSPSNKVTEKGKDVELRCDPISGHTALYWYRQSLGQGLEFLIYFQGNSAPDKSGLPSDRFSAERTGGSVSTLTIQRTQQEDSAVYLCASSLVSSNTGELFFGEGSRLTVL.

This chain links TRBV3-1 with TRBJ2-5; 9 bases align to TRBD2. Per the germline V gene, CDR1 is LGHDT and CDR2 is YNNKEL (reference sequence). The CDR3 contains 17 residues. Germline trimming cut 7 bases from V and 3 bases from J; bases unmatched to any gene: 15. CDR3 amino acids: CASTRTSVVLGEETQYF. Written as DNA, the CDR3 is TGTGCCAGCACCCGGACTAGCGTGGTACTGGGAGAAGAGACCCAGTACTTC.